The 22 T cell receptor beta chains in this list originate from one sample, sequenced in a study of breast tumors, draining lymph nodes, adjacent tissues. MiXCR, applied by TCRdb to the multiplex PCR reads, yields one record per CDR3 protein. Counted here are fewer than 150,000 distinct CDR3 sequences, around 20% occurring once; the ten biggest clones make up roughly 2%. Axillary draining lymph nodes of breast cancer patients supplied the node samples. Material for sequencing was axillary lymph node tissue. The receptors derive from a female donor with breast cancer. Some clones in this sample may be carry-over from other donors' samples.

The chain couples TRBV3-1 to TRBJ2-3; no reliable D call. Trimming removed 6 bases at V and 2 bases at J, with 18 bases between. There are 16 residues in the CDR3. The V gene's germline CDR1 is LGHDT and CDR2 YNNKEL (reference sequence). The CDR3 bases are TGTGCCAGCAGTTCACCGGGCCCCCCGGCCACAGATACGCAGTATTTT. The encoded protein is CASSSPGPPATDTQYF.

This clonotype turned up a few times. The V gene is TRBV4-1, the J gene TRBJ1-5; the D gene is possibly TRBD1 (5 bases). The CDR3 runs 17 residues. Between the trimmed V and J ends, which lost 1 base and 2 bases, there was a span of 15 bases. CDR1 MGHRA and CDR2 YSYEKL come from the germline V gene. CDR3 in DNA: TGCGCCAGCAGCCAAGTCCAGGGAACGTGGGGCAATCAGCCCCAGCATTTT. It is translated as CASSQVQGTWGNQPQHF.

The J gene is TRBJ2-1, the V gene TRBV18, with D tentatively TRBD1 or TRBD2 (5 bases each). CDR1 KGHSH and CDR2 LQKENI come from the germline V gene. Trimming left V 4 bases short and J 1 base short, with 11 bases between. The CDR3 loop spans 15 amino acids. Here the CDR3 reads CASSQGRISYNEQFF. CDR3 sequence (DNA): TGTGCCAGCTCACAGGGACGTATATCCTACAATGAGCAGTTCTTC.

At least ten counts were recorded for this clonotype. The V gene is TRBV11-2, the J gene TRBJ1-2; 10 positions match TRBD1. The germline V gene encodes CDR1 SGHAT and CDR2 FQNNGV. The CDR3 has 18 amino acids. Trimming at V came to 0 bases and at J to 2 bases, leaving 9 bases not matched to a gene. The CDR3 DNA reads as TGTGCCAGCAGCTTAGATCCCCCTCCGGGACAGGGGAACTATGGCTACACCTTC. This encodes CASSLDPPPGQGNYGYTF.

This clonotype was counted many times. The chain recombines TRBV9 with TRBJ2-3; D unclear. Trimming cost V 0 bases and J 9 bases, with 8 bases left between them. The CDR3 runs 12 residues. Germline V gene data show CDR1 as SGDLS and CDR2 as YYNGEE. The CDR3 is CASSVDERTQYF. The CDR3 bases are TGTGCCAGCAGCGTAGATGAAAGAACGCAGTATTTT.

This clonotype appeared many times. The CDR3 region is CASSLGTNPYGYTF. The CDR3 nucleotides read TGTGCCAGTAGTCTTGGAACAAACCCCTATGGCTACACCTTC. The rearrangement joins TRBV19 to TRBJ1-2; D gene uncertain. This CDR3 contains 14 residues. Deletions cut 5 bases from V and 4 bases from J, with 14 bases between. The germline CDR1 and CDR2 sequences are LNHDA and SQIVND (reference sequence). Based on the CDR3 plus reference TRBV19 and TRBJ1-2, the full variable domain is DGGITQSPKYLFRKEGQNVTLSCEQNLNHDAMYWYRQDPGQGLRLIYYSQIVNDFQKGDIAEGYSVSREKKESFPLTVTSAQKNPTAFYLCASSLGTNPYGYTFGSGTRLTVV.

This clonotype was observed many times. The chain links TRBV4-1 to TRBJ2-7, with TRBD2 matching 10 bases. With 2 bases clipped from V and 2 bases from J, the junction kept 6 bases outside the gene matches. This CDR3 region has 16 residues. The V gene's germline CDR1 is MGHRA and CDR2 YSYEKL. DNA of the CDR3: TGCGCCAGCAGCCAACACAGCGGGAGGGCAGCCTACGAGCAGTACTTC. Translating gives CASSQHSGRAAYEQYF.

The genes are TRBV2 and TRBJ2-5; 10 bases agree with TRBD1. Germline trimming cut 8 bases from V and 9 bases from J; bases unmatched to any gene: 0. Germline CDR1 is SNHLY and CDR2 is FYNNEI. This CDR3 is built from 10 residues. This CDR3 reads CASGTGAQYF. CDR3 coding DNA: TGTGCCAGCGGGACAGGGGCCCAGTACTTC.

This clonotype was seen ten or more times. CDR3 DNA: TGTGCCAGCAACCCTCCACTGGGTCGTAGCTCCTACAATGAGCAGTTCTTC. Protein product: CASNPPLGRSSYNEQFF. This sequence joins TRBV7-2 and TRBJ2-1; D uncertain. The V gene's germline CDR1 is SGHTA and CDR2 FQGNSA. V lost 7 bases and J 0 bases, leaving 19 bases between the germline ends. The CDR3 consists of 17 residues.

With regard to this clonotype: No conserved phenylalanine or tryptophan ends this CDR3, so it is likely a read error. This sequence joins TRBV5-4 and TRBJ1-4; no definite D call. Germline V gene sequence: CDR1 SGHNT, CDR2 YYREEE (reference sequence). There are 13 residues in the CDR3. CDR3 bases: TGTGCCAGCAGCTTTGGGCCACCCGAAAAGCTGTTTCTT. Amino acids: CASSFGPPEKLFL.

This clonotype was recorded at least ten times. J is TRBJ2-1 and V is TRBV12-5; D gene unclear. This CDR3 is built from 15 residues. Trimming took off 5 bases at V and 9 bases at J, with 20 bases between the two ends. Per the germline V gene, CDR1 is LGHNT and CDR2 is FRNRAP. The CDR3 loop reads CASGPFWARCGEQFF. Here the CDR3 DNA reads TGTGCTAGTGGTCCATTCTGGGCTCGGTGTGGTGAGCAGTTCTTC. The entire variable domain, with the rest obtained from reference TRBV12-5 and TRBJ2-1, is as follows: DARVTQTPRHKVTEMGQEVTMRCQPILGHNTVFWYRQTMMQGLELLAYFRNRAPLDDSGMPKDRFSAEMPDATLATLKIQPSEPRDSAVYFCASGPFWARCGEQFFGPGTRLTVL.

This clonotype was picked up a small number of times. The chain uses TRBV6-1 and TRBJ2-2; D is tentatively TRBD1 or TRBD2 (5 bases each). CDR1 MNHNS and CDR2 SASEGT come from the germline V gene. The V and J ends lost 10 bases and 6 bases respectively, with 24 bases between them. The CDR3 loop spans 16 amino acids. CDR3 loop: CATHGGVAVSAGELFF. The CDR3 DNA reads TGTGCCACCCATGGGGGTGTAGCCGTGTCGGCCGGGGAGCTGTTTTTT.

Many counts were recorded for this clonotype. The chain has TRBV7-9 and TRBJ1-4; possible D gene TRBD1, 6 bases. CDR1 is SEHNR, CDR2 FQNEAQ, per germline (reference sequence). The CDR3 length is 16 residues. V was shortened by 5 bases and J by 5 bases, with 18 bases between the two germline ends. The CDR3 nucleotides are TGTGCCAGCAGCCCTGACCCAGGACAGCCGAATGAAAAACTGTTTTTT. This sequence encodes CASSPDPGQPNEKLFF.

Turning to this clonotype: A much larger clone differs from this one at a single base, so this may be a read error. The chain combines TRBV20-1 with TRBJ2-7; possible D gene TRBD2, 5 bases. The CDR3 has 13 amino acids. V was pared by 2 bases and J by 6 bases, with 14 bases between. Germline V gives CDR1 DFQATT, CDR2 SNEGSKA (reference sequence). The CDR3 reads CSARRLTATEQYF. The DNA for the CDR3 is TGCAGTGCTAGAAGACTAACGGCTACCGAGCAGTACTTC.

This clonotype occurred many times. V usage is TRBV5-1 and J usage is TRBJ2-7, with D maybe TRBD1 (6 bases). The germline CDR1 and CDR2 sequences are SGHRS and YFSETQ. The V and J ends lost 4 bases and 3 bases respectively, with 14 bases between them. The CDR3 loop spans 14 amino acids. CDR3 coding DNA: TGCGCCAGCAGCACCCGGGACATTGTCTACGAGCAGTACTTC. Translation: CASSTRDIVYEQYF.

With regard to this clonotype: Since a much larger clone is just one base distant, this may be a read error. This chain joins TRBV20-1 and TRBJ1-5; D call uncertain. Germline CDR1 reads DFQATT; CDR2 reads SNEGSKA (reference sequence). The V gene lost 0 bases and the J gene lost 7 bases, with 13 bases spanning the gap. The CDR3 covers 14 residues. The CDR3 protein is CSAREAPGRQPQHF. CDR3 nucleotides: TGCAGTGCTAGAGAAGCGCCCGGGAGACAGCCCCAGCATTTT.

This clonotype has a count of ten or more. This chain joins TRBV12-5 and TRBJ1-5; D may be TRBD1 (6 bases). The CDR3 is made up of 14 amino acids. Germline V gene lookup returns CDR1 LGHNT and CDR2 FRNRAP. Trimming pared 7 bases from V and 4 bases from J, leaving 14 bases between. CDR3 region: CASEGQGRNQPQHF. CDR3 DNA sequence: TGTGCTAGTGAAGGCCAGGGGCGAAATCAGCCCCAGCATTTT.

On this clonotype: Given a much more abundant clone one base away, this may be a read error. The chain uses TRBV11-2 and TRBJ2-7; no clear D. The CDR3 has 15 amino acids. CDR1 is SGHAT, CDR2 FQNNGV, per germline. As DNA, the CDR3 is TGTGCCAGCAGCCCCGGGCCGAATCCGTCCTACGGGCAGTACTTC. As protein: CASSPGPNPSYGQYF.

This clonotype was recorded many times. The chain is built from TRBV6-6 and TRBJ1-5; TRBD1 aligns across 8 bases. The germline V gene has CDR1 MNHNY and CDR2 SVGAGI (reference sequence). This CDR3 contains 15 residues. The V segment lost 6 bases and the J segment 2 bases; nucleotides outside the gene matches: 6. In DNA, the CDR3 is TGTGCCAGCAGGACGGACAGGGCTGGCAATCAGCCCCAGCATTTT. It translates to CASRTDRAGNQPQHF.

In the case of this clonotype: This clone may be a read error of a much larger clone one base away. The rearrangement links TRBV30 to TRBJ1-3; D ambiguous. V was clipped by 2 bases and J by 4 bases, with 6 bases between them. Germline loops: CDR1 GTSNPN, CDR2 SVGIG (reference sequence). This CDR3 has 12 residues. CDR3 sequence: CAWSRTGNTIYF. For the CDR3, the DNA is TGTGCCTGGAGTAGAACAGGAAACACCATATATTTT.

This clonotype was detected many times. The chain recombines TRBV30 with TRBJ2-2; D not certain. This CDR3 spans 13 amino acids. Germline V gene data show CDR1 as GTSNPN and CDR2 as SVGIG (reference sequence). The V gene lost 1 base and the J gene lost 5 bases, with 8 bases spanning the gap. Here the CDR3 reads CAWSADLTGELFF. The CDR3 DNA sequence: TGTGCCTGGAGTGCTGATCTGACCGGGGAGCTGTTTTTT.

As to this clonotype: This may stem from a read error, because a much larger clone lies one nucleotide away. No conserved phenylalanine or tryptophan is present at the end of the CDR3, so a read error is the likely explanation. V and J are TRBV19 and TRBJ1-3, with unresolved D. There are 16 residues in the CDR3. CDR1 and CDR2 from the germline V gene are LNHDA and SQIVND (reference sequence). V lost 3 bases, J lost 0 bases, and 12 bases lay in between. The CDR3 loop reads CASSMFRGPSGNTIYL. Written as DNA, the CDR3 is TGTGCCAGTAGTATGTTCCGGGGTCCCTCTGGAAACACCATATATCTT.